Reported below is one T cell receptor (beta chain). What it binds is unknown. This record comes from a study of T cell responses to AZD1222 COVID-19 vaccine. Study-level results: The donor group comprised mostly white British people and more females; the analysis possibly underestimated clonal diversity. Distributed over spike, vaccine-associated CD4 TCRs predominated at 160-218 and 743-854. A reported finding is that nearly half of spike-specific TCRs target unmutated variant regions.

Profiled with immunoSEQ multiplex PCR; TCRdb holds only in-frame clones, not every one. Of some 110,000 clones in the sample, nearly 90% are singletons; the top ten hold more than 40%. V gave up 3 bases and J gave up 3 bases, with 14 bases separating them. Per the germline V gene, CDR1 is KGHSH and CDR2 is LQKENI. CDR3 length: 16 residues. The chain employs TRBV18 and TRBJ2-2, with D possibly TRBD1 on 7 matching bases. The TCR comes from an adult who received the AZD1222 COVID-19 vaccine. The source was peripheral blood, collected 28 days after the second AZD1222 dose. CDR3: CASSPLTGTDTGELFF. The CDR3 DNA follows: TGTGCCAGCTCACCCCTGACAGGGACTGACACCGGGGAGCTGTTTTTT.